Here is one T cell receptor beta chain with its context. What it binds is not known. Vbeta (60) and Jbeta (13) primers were used in the PCR. Original processing notes: Later, 65 million to 90 million unique TCR beta chains were counted in an analysis, and some 10 million of them were shared. Profiled with immunoSEQ multiplex PCR; TCRdb holds only in-frame clones, not every one. The V and J calls and clone size come from that table; D and trimming were worked out from the DNA. The sample includes about 150,000 clones, about 84% of them seen just once. Trimming cost V 3 bases and J 7 bases; bases outside gene matches: 7. Per germline, CDR1 SGHAT and CDR2 FQNNGV. CDR3 length: 14 residues. The data originate from a study of cytomegalovirus exposure and HLA in healthy donors. Overall study findings and caveats: When the data were analyzed later, several of the most significant clusters appeared to be linked to common viral pathogens. Association of approximately 16,000 TCR beta sequences with HLA alleles was found at 0.05 false discovery rate in a later analysis.

Sequenced: PBMCs. This TCR was recovered from a woman in her thirties or forties in good health and CMV-seropositive. V usage is TRBV11-2 and J usage is TRBJ1-2, with 8 nucleotides matching TRBD1. The CDR3 loop is CASSFGTGTFGYTF. CDR3 in DNA: TGTGCCAGCAGCTTCGGGACAGGAACCTTTGGCTACACCTTC.